These 13 T cell receptor beta chains were sequenced from one sample in a study of T-cell memory formation after mild COVID-19. Via MiXCR, TCRdb re-called the 5' RACE reads, giving one row per CDR3 protein. The sample has 470,000 or so distinct CDR3 sequences, roughly 20% seen once. Material: PBMCs or a T cell subset sorted from them (not recorded which). The receptors here all came from an adult woman who had mild COVID-19 (a few samples of this study predate the infection). Cell type and time point are not known.

This rearrangement joins TRBV20-1 to TRBJ2-2; 13 positions agree with TRBD2. The CDR3 has 18 residues. Per the germline V gene, CDR1 is DFQATT and CDR2 is SNEGSKA (reference sequence). The junction had 11 bases not matched to a gene; V was cut back by 1 base and J by 6 bases. The CDR3 reads CSARVPGLAGTGAGELFF. The CDR3 DNA reads as TGCAGTGCTAGAGTGCCGGGACTAGCGGGAACTGGTGCCGGGGAGCTGTTTTTT.

The rearrangement uses TRBV29-1 and TRBJ2-7, with D possibly being TRBD1 or TRBD2 (5 bases each). With 0 bases removed from V and 2 bases from J, the gap between germline ends came to 14 bases. This CDR3 has 15 amino acids. The germline V gene has CDR1 SQVTM and CDR2 ANQGSEA. CDR3 residues: CSVEDQLGTTYEQYF. The CDR3 nucleotides read TGCAGCGTTGAAGATCAACTAGGGACGACCTACGAGCAGTACTTC.

The CDR3 reads CASSRPPLEQYF. The CDR3 coding sequence is TGTGCCAGCAGTCGCCCTCCTCTCGAGCAGTACTTC. This sequence joins TRBV12-3 or TRBV12-4 and TRBJ2-7, with unresolved D. The germline V and J ends were trimmed by 5 bases and 6 bases, with 11 bases remaining between them. The CDR3 is 12 residues long.

This clonotype was counted ten times or more. The V gene is TRBV9, the J gene TRBJ2-1, with TRBD2 as a possible D gene (5 bases). The CDR3 runs 14 residues. CDR1 SGDLS and CDR2 YYNGEE come from the germline V gene. Deletions cut 4 bases from V and 6 bases from J, with 14 bases between. This chain's CDR3 is CASSLSPGSNEQFF. CDR3 bases: TGTGCCAGCAGCCTAAGCCCGGGGAGCAATGAGCAGTTCTTC.

CDR3 coding DNA: TGCAGTGCACTAACAGGGGGCGGAGAGACCCAGTACTTC. Protein: CSALTGGGETQYF. This chain links TRBV20-1 with TRBJ2-5; TRBD1 matches 9 bases. Germline-derived CDR1 and CDR2 are DFQATT and SNEGSKA (reference sequence). V gave up 6 bases and J gave up 4 bases; unmatched junction bases: 6. The CDR3 loop spans 13 amino acids.

This chain uses TRBV12-3 or TRBV12-4 with TRBJ1-1; D is ambiguous. The CDR3 loop spans 13 amino acids. The V and J ends lost 5 bases and 4 bases respectively, with 11 bases between them. The CDR3 loop reads CASSILGGTEAFF. The DNA for the CDR3 is TGTGCCAGCAGTATTCTGGGAGGCACTGAAGCTTTCTTT.

The chain carries TRBV4-1 and TRBJ1-1; TRBD1 agrees at 10 bases. Germline V CDR1 and CDR2: MGHRA, YSYEKL. V was pared by 0 bases and J by 3 bases, with 4 bases of the junction left unmatched. The length of the CDR3 is 16 residues. The CDR3 DNA follows: TGCGCCAGCAGCCAAGATCCCGGGACAGGGGACACTGAAGCTTTCTTT. Translated, it gives CASSQDPGTGDTEAFF.

The genes are TRBV6-2 or TRBV6-3 and TRBJ2-7, with D possibly being TRBD1 or TRBD2 (5 bases each). This CDR3 is 14 amino acids long. Germline lookup yields CDR1 MNHEY and CDR2 SVGEGT. The V end was cut by 5 bases, the J end by 2 bases, with 13 bases between. As DNA, the CDR3 is TGTGCCAGCAGTACCGGGACCAGACCCTACGAGCAGTACTTC. This sequence encodes CASSTGTRPYEQYF.

The chain is built from TRBV5-1 and TRBJ2-7; 11 bases are a match to TRBD2. The CDR3 length is 15 residues. V trimming: 4 bases; J trimming: 2 bases; junction bases outside the gene matches: 5. From germline, CDR1 is SGHRS and CDR2 YFSETQ. DNA for the CDR3: TGCGCCAGCAGCATAACTAGCGGGAGCACCTACGAGCAGTACTTC. This encodes CASSITSGSTYEQYF.

This clonotype was counted a few times. The V gene is TRBV4-3, the J gene TRBJ2-7; TRBD1 agrees at 7 bases. V shed 0 bases and J 4 bases; nucleotides not matched to a gene: 6. CDR3 length equals 15 residues. Per the germline V gene, CDR1 is LGHNA and CDR2 is YSLEER. This CDR3 reads CASSQDRTGEYEQYF. The CDR3 DNA reads as TGCGCCAGCAGCCAAGATCGAACAGGGGAATACGAGCAGTACTTC.

The chain couples TRBV15 to TRBJ2-1; no clear D. The germline gives CDR1 LNHNV, CDR2 YYDKDF (reference sequence). This CDR3 region has 13 residues. V lost 3 bases and J lost 7, with 10 bases in between. CDR3 in DNA: TGTGCCACCAGCAGTGATCCTTTGAATGAGCAGTTCTTC. Translating gives CATSSDPLNEQFF.

This clonotype has just a few counts. The chain uses TRBV5-1 and TRBJ2-5, with D possibly matching TRBD2 (6 bases). The ends were cut back, 4 bases at V and 3 bases at J, with 7 bases in the middle. Germline V gene data show CDR1 as SGHRS and CDR2 as YFSETQ. The CDR3 consists of 12 residues. Here the CDR3 reads CASSGEEETQYF. The DNA for the CDR3 is TGCGCCAGCAGCGGGGAGGAAGAGACCCAGTACTTC. The whole variable domain, remainder taken from reference TRBV5-1 and TRBJ2-5, is KAGVTQTPRYLIKTRGQQVTLSCSPISGHRSVSWYQQTPGQGLQFLFEYFSETQRNKGNFPGRFSGRQFSNSRSEMNVSTLELGDSALYLCASSGEEETQYFGPGTRLLVL.

This chain joins TRBV12-3 or TRBV12-4 and TRBJ1-1; D unclear. This CDR3 spans 14 amino acids. V lost 3 bases and J 6 bases, leaving 14 bases between the germline ends. In DNA form, the CDR3 reads TGTGCCAGCAGTTTGCTCGTGGGCTCGTCTGAAGCTTTCTTT. Residues: CASSLLVGSSEAFF.